Below are 18 T cell receptor beta chains sequenced from a single sample in a study of identical twins. Each CDR3 protein gets one entry after TCRdb re-called the 5' RACE reads with MiXCR. This table holds roughly 700,000 distinct CDR3 sequences, under 9% found once. This same sample was also part of a study on yellow fever vaccine responses in identical twins.

Source material: PBMCs. The receptors were gathered from a woman under 30 in good health.

This clonotype was detected many times. The rearrangement uses TRBV7-2 and TRBJ1-1; no firm D call. Looked up from germline, CDR1 is SGHTA and CDR2 is FQGNSA. The CDR3 loop spans 12 amino acids. The V and J ends lost 5 bases and 1 base respectively, with 5 bases between them. CDR3 sequence: CASSNRNTEAFF. Here the CDR3 DNA reads TGTGCCAGCAGCAATCGGAACACTGAAGCTTTCTTT.

The V and J genes are TRBV6-5 and TRBJ1-5; 7 bases line up with TRBD1. CDR1 and CDR2 from the germline V gene are MNHEY and SVGAGI. The CDR3 is made up of 17 amino acids. The V gene end was trimmed by 4 bases and the J gene end by 1 base; junction bases not matched to a gene: 10. CDR3: CASSFPRGGGSNQPQHF. CDR3 bases: TGTGCCAGCAGTTTTCCCAGGGGGGGCGGGAGCAATCAGCCCCAGCATTTT.

The V gene is TRBV19, the J gene TRBJ2-7; 10 bases agree with TRBD1. Unmatched junction bases numbered 10, after V lost 9 bases and J lost 2 bases. From germline, CDR1 is LNHDA and CDR2 SQIVND (reference sequence). The CDR3 contains 15 residues. CDR3 sequence (DNA): TGTGCCAGCACCATCACCGGGACAGGGGCCTACGAGCAGTACTTC. It codes for CASTITGTGAYEQYF.

There are many counts of this clonotype. V gene TRBV4-2 combines with J gene TRBJ2-1; the match to TRBD2 covers 9 bases. The germline CDR1 and CDR2 sequences are LGHNA and YNFKEQ. V lost 0 bases and J lost 4; bases outside the gene matches: 7. The length of the CDR3 is 17 residues. The CDR3 spells CASSQDRASGAYNEQFF. CDR3 sequence (DNA): TGTGCCAGCAGCCAAGATCGGGCTAGCGGGGCTTACAATGAGCAGTTCTTC.

The gene calls are TRBV7-2 and TRBJ1-1, with 7 bases matching TRBD1. This CDR3 has 15 amino acids. J lost 6 bases, V lost 5 bases, and 12 bases had no gene match. Germline values: CDR1 SGHTA, CDR2 FQGNSA. The CDR3 DNA is TGTGCCAGCAGCAAGCACAGGGGCCCAGGGTCTGAAGCTTTCTTT. It codes for CASSKHRGPGSEAFF.

The J gene is TRBJ2-1, the V gene TRBV4-3, with a tentative D call TRBD2 (6 bases). The CDR3 extends over 15 amino acids. Germline V gives CDR1 LGHNA, CDR2 YSLEER. V was cut by 4 bases and J by 8 bases, with 18 bases left in between. The CDR3: CASSPAWRADYEQFF. Here the CDR3 DNA reads TGCGCCAGCAGCCCCGCGTGGAGGGCGGATTATGAGCAGTTCTTC.

There are a few counts of this clonotype. The chain is built from TRBV29-1 and TRBJ1-2; D possibly corresponds to TRBD1 (5 bases). The CDR3 consists of 12 residues. With 4 bases removed from V and 4 bases from J, the gap between germline ends came to 10 bases. CDR1 is SQVTM and CDR2 is ANQGSEA in the germline V gene. The CDR3 is CSVVTEVYGYTF. In DNA, the CDR3 is TGCAGCGTTGTGACAGAGGTCTATGGCTACACCTTC.

This chain joins TRBV29-1 and TRBJ2-7, with 11 bases lining up with TRBD2. The CDR3 totals 14 residues. V dropped 5 bases and J dropped 3; count of bases not matched to a gene: 6. Germline V CDR1 and CDR2: SQVTM, ANQGSEA. The CDR3 is CSVKTSGSGYEQYF. CDR3 nucleotide sequence: TGCAGCGTTAAAACTAGCGGGAGCGGCTACGAGCAGTACTTC.

The sample holds a few counts of this clonotype. J is TRBJ2-7 and V is TRBV9; D is uncertain. Germline V gene data show CDR1 as SGDLS and CDR2 as YYNGEE. V lost 0 bases and J lost 2, with 12 bases in between. The CDR3 extends over 15 amino acids. CDR3: CASSVEMNGAYEQYF. The CDR3, as DNA: TGTGCCAGCAGCGTAGAAATGAATGGGGCCTACGAGCAGTACTTC.

The V and J genes are TRBV20-1 and TRBJ2-3; D is possibly TRBD1 or TRBD2 (5 bases each). This CDR3 spans 13 amino acids. Germline V gene sequence: CDR1 DFQATT, CDR2 SNEGSKA (reference sequence). V was cut by 6 bases and J by 3 bases, with 13 bases left in between. Written as DNA, the CDR3 is TGCAGTGCGTGGGACCCTAGTACAGATACGCAGTATTTT. Translating it yields CSAWDPSTDTQYF.

The chain carries TRBV6-5 and TRBJ2-7; perhaps TRBD1 as D (5 bases). The length of the CDR3 is 16 residues. Between the trimmed V and J ends, which lost 2 bases and 3 bases, there was a span of 17 bases. From germline, CDR1 is MNHEY and CDR2 SVGAGI. The CDR3 DNA follows: TGTGCCAGCAGTTACACCCAGGGTATTGGGCGCTACGAGCAGTACTTC. As protein: CASSYTQGIGRYEQYF.

The CDR3 is CASSLGQALEQYF. The DNA of the CDR3 is TGTGCCAGCAGTTTGGGACAGGCTCTCGAGCAGTACTTC. The J gene is TRBJ2-7, the V gene TRBV6-5; TRBD1 aligns across 8 bases. The germline V gene encodes CDR1 MNHEY and CDR2 SVGAGI. This CDR3 contains 13 residues. The trim removed 4 bases at V and 6 bases at J, leaving 5 bases unmatched.

There are many counts of this clonotype. The chain is built from TRBV20-1 and TRBJ2-7; the D gene is possibly TRBD2 (5 bases). Germline V CDR1 and CDR2: DFQATT, SNEGSKA (reference sequence). V lost 5 bases and J 2 bases, leaving 16 bases between the germline ends. This CDR3 is built from 14 residues. The CDR3, as DNA: TGCAGTGCTTATAGCGCTTCCTCGACCTACGAGCAGTACTTC. This encodes CSAYSASSTYEQYF.

This clonotype was counted ten times or more. The rearrangement joins TRBV28 to TRBJ1-2; D not certain. The CDR3 is 14 amino acids. Between the trimmed V and J ends, which lost 6 bases and 1 base, there was a span of 12 bases. Germline V gene lookup returns CDR1 MDHEN and CDR2 SYDVKM. The CDR3 sequence is CASSQPPGNYGYTF. Here the CDR3 DNA reads TGTGCCAGCAGCCAGCCACCGGGTAACTATGGCTACACCTTC.

The chain employs TRBV27 and TRBJ2-1; a possible D gene is TRBD2 (6 bases). CDR1 and CDR2 from the germline V gene are MNHEY and SMNVEV (reference sequence). V lost 5 bases and J lost 0, with 23 bases in between. CDR3 length equals 19 residues. Here the CDR3 DNA reads TGTGCCAGCAGTCGACGGACCCAGGCGGGACCCGTCTCCTACAATGAGCAGTTCTTC. Translated, it gives CASSRRTQAGPVSYNEQFF.

The chain has TRBV7-2 and TRBJ1-2; a weak D match, TRBD1 (5 bases). This CDR3 has 13 amino acids. The germline V and J ends were trimmed by 5 bases and 3 bases, with 10 bases remaining between them. The germline V gene encodes CDR1 SGHTA and CDR2 FQGNSA. The CDR3: CASSIDSYYGYTF. The CDR3 DNA sequence: TGTGCCAGCAGCATCGACAGTTACTATGGCTACACCTTC.

This chain connects TRBV3-1 to TRBJ1-1; a possible D gene is TRBD1 (6 bases). This CDR3 is built from 16 residues. The germline CDR1 and CDR2 sequences are LGHDT and YNNKEL (reference sequence). Trimming took off 0 bases at V and 1 base at J, with 12 bases between the two ends. The CDR3 sequence is CASSQDEDSTNTEAFF. The CDR3 DNA reads TGTGCCAGCAGCCAAGATGAGGACAGCACGAACACTGAAGCTTTCTTT. Full variable domain (missing parts from reference TRBV3-1 and TRBJ1-1): DTAVSQTPKYLVTQMGNDKSIKCEQNLGHDTMYWYKQDSKKFLKIMFSYNNKELIINETVPNRFSPKSPDKAHLNLHINSLELGDSAVYFCASSQDEDSTNTEAFFGQGTRLTVV.

This clonotype has more than one count but fewer than ten. The chain couples TRBV4-3 to TRBJ2-1, with D perhaps TRBD1 (6 bases). Trimming cost V 5 bases and J 3 bases, with 14 bases left between them. CDR3 size: 15 residues. Germline V gives CDR1 LGHNA, CDR2 YSLEER. The CDR3 DNA is TGCGCCAGCAGCTCTTCAGGGGCTATCTACAATGAGCAGTTCTTC. This gives the protein CASSSSGAIYNEQFF.